This T cell receptor (beta chain) is from a study of beta chain features in type 1 diabetes. Study context: What patients shared with healthy donors was a similar profile of age, gender and cell yields. Notes on the study in general: VDJ junctions from patients with type 1 diabetes contained fewer insertions and more deletions.

Of the isolated RNA, all was reverse transcribed, and so the sequenced material was expressed TCRB transcripts. TCRdb's table, derived via immunoSEQ multiplex PCR, lists solely in-frame clones and lacks some. The sample shows roughly 610,000 clones, roughly a sixth of them seen only once. The germline gives CDR1 MDHEN, CDR2 SYDVKM. CDR3 size: 11 residues. Trimming removed 7 bases at V and 4 bases at J, with 8 bases between. A CD45RO/CCR7/CD25/CD127/CD95/CD27 panel sorted naive, central memory, regulatory and stem cell-like memory CD4+ cells. This clone turned up a few times. Its antigen remains unidentified.

This sequence was found in a man between 18 and 35 years old in good health. The sequenced sample was naive CD4+ T cells from blood. The chain is built from TRBV28 and TRBJ2-7; D remains unclear. The CDR3 here is CASTSGYEQYF. In DNA form, the CDR3 reads TGTGCCAGCACTTCAGGTTACGAGCAGTACTTC.